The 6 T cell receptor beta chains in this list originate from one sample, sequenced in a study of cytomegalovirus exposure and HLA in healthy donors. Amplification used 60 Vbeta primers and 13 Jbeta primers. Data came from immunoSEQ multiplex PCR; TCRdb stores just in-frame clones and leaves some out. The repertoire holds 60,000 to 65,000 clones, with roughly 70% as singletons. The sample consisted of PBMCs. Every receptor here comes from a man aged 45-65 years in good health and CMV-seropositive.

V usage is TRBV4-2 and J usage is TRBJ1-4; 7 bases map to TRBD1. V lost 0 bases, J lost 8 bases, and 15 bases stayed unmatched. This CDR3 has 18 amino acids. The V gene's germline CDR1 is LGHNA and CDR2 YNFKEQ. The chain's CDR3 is CASSQDRQGGLVAEKLFF. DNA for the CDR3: TGTGCCAGCAGCCAAGATCGCCAGGGGGGCCTTGTTGCGGAAAAACTGTTTTTT.

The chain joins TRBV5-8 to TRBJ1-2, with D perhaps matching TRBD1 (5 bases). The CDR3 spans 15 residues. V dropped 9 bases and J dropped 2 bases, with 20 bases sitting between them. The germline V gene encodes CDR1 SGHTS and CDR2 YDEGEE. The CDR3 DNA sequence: TGTGCCAACGGTGACAGTGAAACCCTAAACTATGGCTACACCTTC. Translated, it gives CANGDSETLNYGYTF.

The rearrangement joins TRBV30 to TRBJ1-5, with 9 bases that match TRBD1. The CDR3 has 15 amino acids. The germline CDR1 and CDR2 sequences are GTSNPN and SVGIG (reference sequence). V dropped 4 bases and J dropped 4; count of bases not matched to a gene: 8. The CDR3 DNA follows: TGTGCCTGGATCAAGGACAGGGGTGAGAATCAGCCCCAGCATTTT. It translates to CAWIKDRGENQPQHF. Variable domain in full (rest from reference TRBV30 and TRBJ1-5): SQTIHQWPATLVQPVGSPLSLECTVEGTSNPNLYWYRQAAGRGLQLLFYSVGIGQISSEVPQNLSASRPQDRQFILSSKKLLLSDSGFYLCAWIKDRGENQPQHFGDGTRLSIL.

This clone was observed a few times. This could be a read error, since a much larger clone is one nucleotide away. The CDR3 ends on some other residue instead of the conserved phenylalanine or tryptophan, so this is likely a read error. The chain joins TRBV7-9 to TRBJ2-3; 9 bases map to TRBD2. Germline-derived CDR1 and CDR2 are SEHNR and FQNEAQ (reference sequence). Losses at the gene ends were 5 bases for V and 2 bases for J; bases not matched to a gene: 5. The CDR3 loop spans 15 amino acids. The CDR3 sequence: CASSPPSGDTDTQYV. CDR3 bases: TGTGCCAGCAGCCCTCCTAGCGGGGACACAGATACGCAGTATGTT.

CDR3 residues: CASSSSSGKSSYNEQFF. CDR3 in DNA: TGTGCCAGCAGTTCGTCTAGCGGGAAGAGCTCCTACAATGAGCAGTTCTTC. The chain combines TRBV28 with TRBJ2-1, with 9 positions matching TRBD2. The germline V gene has CDR1 MDHEN and CDR2 SYDVKM. The V segment lost 4 bases and the J segment 0 bases; nucleotides outside the gene matches: 7. The CDR3 has 17 residues.

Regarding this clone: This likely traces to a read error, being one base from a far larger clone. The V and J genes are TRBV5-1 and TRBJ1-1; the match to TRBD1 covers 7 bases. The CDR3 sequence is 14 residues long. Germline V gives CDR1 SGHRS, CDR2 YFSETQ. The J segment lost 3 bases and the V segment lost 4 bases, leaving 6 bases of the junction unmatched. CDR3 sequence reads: CASSPYRGYTEAFF. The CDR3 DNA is TGCGCCAGCAGCCCCTACAGGGGTTACACTGAAGCTTTCTTT.